This TCR beta chain comes out of a study of shared clonotypes between healthy human individuals. Overall study context: Plates per donor: three CD4 naive, three CD4 memory, two CD8 naive, one CD8 memory. Overall study results and limits: Researchers found naive subsets generally carried larger estimated richness than memory subsets.

Notes on this clone: Its antigen is still unknown.

Roughly 200 ng DNA, 30,000 or so T cell genomes, went into each sorted-subset replicate PCR. Profiled with immunoSEQ multiplex PCR; TCRdb holds only in-frame clones, not every one. The sample includes more than 2 million clones, about 93% of them seen just once. CD45RO-negative, CCR7-selected cells formed the naive CD8 fraction, which excluded terminally differentiated effector memory CD45RA+ cells. None of the donors, who were healthy HIV-negative adults, had recently had acute infections or vaccinations. V shed 6 bases and J 10 bases; nucleotides not matched to a gene: 11. The germline gives CDR1 SEHNR, CDR2 FQNEAQ (reference sequence). There are 15 residues in the CDR3.

This chain uses TRBV7-9 with TRBJ1-6; 8 nucleotides align to TRBD1. Material: naive CD8+ T cells from PBMCs. The receptor's source is a man in his late teens or twenties in good health. Some clones in this sample may be carry-over from other donors' samples. The CDR3 DNA follows: TGTGCCAGCAGACCTACCACGGGACAGGAATCACCCCTCCACTTT. Translation gives CASRPTTGQESPLHF.